This TCR beta chain stems from a study of TIL therapy for anti-PD-1-resistant metastatic lung cancer. At the level of the study: Median patient age was approximately 59, ranging about 38-80 years. The study's findings and limits: This highly selected cohort may not generalize to typical lung cancer patients.

The germline V gene encodes CDR1 MNHEY and CDR2 SVGEGT. The CDR3 length is 15 residues. V gave up 5 bases and J gave up 3 bases, with 17 bases separating them. Stated time point: pre-treatment sample, taken before nivolumab and TIL therapy. Sequencing used immunoSEQ v3. Clones were sequenced by immunoSEQ multiplex PCR, and TCRdb holds only the in-frame ones, with some missing. The sample has roughly 57,000 clones, 81% seen once. This clone was counted a single time. Its matching antigen is unknown. Sample: blood, taken at baseline. The chain joins TRBV6-2 or TRBV6-3 to TRBJ2-7, with a weak D call TRBD1 (6 bases). This TCR came from a person between 25 and 79 years old with non-small cell lung cancer. CDR3 residues: CASSRRGGADYEQYF. In DNA form, the CDR3 reads TGTGCCAGCAGTCGCCGAGGGGGAGCCGACTACGAGCAGTACTTC.